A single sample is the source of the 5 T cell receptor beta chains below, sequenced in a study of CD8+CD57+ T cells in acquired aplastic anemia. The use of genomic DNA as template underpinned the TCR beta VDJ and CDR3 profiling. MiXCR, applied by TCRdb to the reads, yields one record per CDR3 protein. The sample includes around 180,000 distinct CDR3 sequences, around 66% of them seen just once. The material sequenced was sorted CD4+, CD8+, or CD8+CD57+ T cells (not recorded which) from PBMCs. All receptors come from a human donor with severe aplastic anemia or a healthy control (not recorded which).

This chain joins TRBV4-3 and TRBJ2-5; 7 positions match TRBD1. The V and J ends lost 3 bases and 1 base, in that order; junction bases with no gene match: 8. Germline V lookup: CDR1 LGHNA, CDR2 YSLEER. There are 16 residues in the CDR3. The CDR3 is CASSQVWDRPQETQYF. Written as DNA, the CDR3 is TGCGCCAGCAGCCAGGTTTGGGACAGACCCCAAGAGACCCAGTACTTC.

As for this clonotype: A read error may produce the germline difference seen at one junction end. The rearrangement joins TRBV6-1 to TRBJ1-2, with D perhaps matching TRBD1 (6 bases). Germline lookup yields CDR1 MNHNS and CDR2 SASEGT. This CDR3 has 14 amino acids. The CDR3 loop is CASSEAGTSYGDTF. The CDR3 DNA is TGTGCCAGCAGTGAAGCAGGGACAAGTTATGGCGACACCTTC.

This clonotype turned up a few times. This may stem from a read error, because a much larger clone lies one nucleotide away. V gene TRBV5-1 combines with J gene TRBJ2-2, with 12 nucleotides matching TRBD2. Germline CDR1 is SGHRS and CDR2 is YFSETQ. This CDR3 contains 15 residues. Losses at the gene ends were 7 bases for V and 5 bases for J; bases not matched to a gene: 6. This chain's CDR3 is CASGPTSGGTGELFF. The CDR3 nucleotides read TGCGCCAGCGGCCCGACTAGCGGGGGAACCGGGGAGCTGTTTTTT.

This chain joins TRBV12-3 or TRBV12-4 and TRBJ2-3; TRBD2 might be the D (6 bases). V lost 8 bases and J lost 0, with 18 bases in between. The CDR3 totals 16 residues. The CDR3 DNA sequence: TGTGCCAGCTCTGAAGTCACTAGCCTTAGCACAGATACGCAGTATTTT. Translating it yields CASSEVTSLSTDTQYF.

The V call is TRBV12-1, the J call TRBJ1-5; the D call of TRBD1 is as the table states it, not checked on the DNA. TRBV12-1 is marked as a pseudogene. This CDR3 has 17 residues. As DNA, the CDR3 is TGTGCCAGCAGCTTTGCTGGCAGGGGGCGAAATACGCAGCCCCAGCATTTT. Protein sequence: CASSFAGRGRNTQPQHF.